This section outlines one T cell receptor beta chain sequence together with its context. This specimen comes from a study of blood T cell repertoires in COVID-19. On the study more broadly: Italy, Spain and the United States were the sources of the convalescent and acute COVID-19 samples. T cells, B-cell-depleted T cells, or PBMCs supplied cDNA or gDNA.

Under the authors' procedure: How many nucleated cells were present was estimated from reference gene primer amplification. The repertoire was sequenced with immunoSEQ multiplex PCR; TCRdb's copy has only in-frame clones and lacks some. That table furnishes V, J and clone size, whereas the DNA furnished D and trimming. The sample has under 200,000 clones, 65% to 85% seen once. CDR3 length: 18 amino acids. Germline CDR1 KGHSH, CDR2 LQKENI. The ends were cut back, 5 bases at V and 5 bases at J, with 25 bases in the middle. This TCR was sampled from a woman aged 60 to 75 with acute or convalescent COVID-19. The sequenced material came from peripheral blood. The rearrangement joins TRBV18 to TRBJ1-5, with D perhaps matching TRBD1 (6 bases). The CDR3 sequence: CASSITGQAFPQDQPQHF. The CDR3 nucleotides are TGTGCCAGCTCAATCACAGGGCAGGCTTTCCCACAAGATCAGCCCCAGCATTTT.